This is a list of T cell receptor beta chains from one sample in a study of graft-versus-host responses after intestinal transplantation. These receptors have no identified antigens. Clones were read by immunoSEQ multiplex PCR, and TCRdb kept only the in-frame ones, dropping some. Of approximately 94,000 clones listed, about 88% are singletons. Sequences were derived from unstimulated CD4+ T cells sorted from spleen or lymph node cells, sampled before transplant. The receptors stem from a human donor who was the organ donor for an intestinal transplant. Both conserved end residues are part of each CDR3. A D gene is named only where the DNA matches it firmly. For some rows the clone size is stated as once, few or many, or as a class when expanded; others skip it.

J gene	CDR3 length	D gene	V gene	clone size	CDR3 protein	CDR3 DNA
TRBJ2-7	11	-	TRBV4-1	few	CASSQSFKQYF	TGCGCCAGCAGCCAGAGCTTCAAGCAGTACTTC
TRBJ1-1	17	-	TRBV15	-	CATSRDDVMGLRTEAFF	TGTGCCACCAGCAGAGATGATGTTATGGGACTTAGGACTGAAGCTTTCTTT
TRBJ2-2	16	TRBD2	TRBV19	-	CASSTTSGGATGELFF	TGTGCCAGTAGTACAACTAGCGGGGGGGCAACCGGGGAGCTGTTTTTT
TRBJ2-7	17	TRBD1	TRBV19	once	CASSTSFRTGSLYEQYF	TGTGCCAGTAGTACCTCATTCCGGACAGGGAGTTTATACGAGCAGTACTTC
TRBJ2-3	20	TRBD2	TRBV4-2	-	CASSQRSWGGKSSSTDTQYF	TGTGCCAGCAGCCAAAGGAGCTGGGGGGGTAAATCGTCTAGCACAGATACGCAGTATTTT
TRBJ1-1	15	TRBD1	TRBV30	-	CAWSAAGGMNTEAFF	TGTGCCTGGAGTGCGGCAGGGGGTATGAACACTGAAGCTTTCTTT
TRBJ2-7	15	TRBD1	TRBV6-5	-	CASSYSGQGVYEQYF	TGTGCCAGCAGTTACTCCGGACAGGGCGTGTACGAGCAGTACTTC
TRBJ2-5	16	-	TRBV2	-	CASSEAGGLSKETQYF	TGTGCCAGCAGTGAAGCGGGGGGCTTATCAAAAGAGACCCAGTACTTC
TRBJ1-2	14	-	TRBV9	-	CASSLERGGYGYTF	TGTGCCAGCAGCCTAGAGCGGGGGGGCTACGGCTACACCTTC
TRBJ1-2	15	-	TRBV7-9	-	CASSAEPHPPYGYTF	TGTGCCAGCAGCGCCGAACCTCACCCTCCTTATGGCTACACCTTC
TRBJ2-7	15	-	TRBV5-5	-	CASSATGQSIYEQYF	TGTGCCAGCAGCGCCACCGGACAGTCCATCTACGAGCAGTACTTC
TRBJ2-5	15	-	TRBV6-4	-	CASSDPRGPPETQYF	TGTGCCAGCAGTGACCCGCGGGGGCCCCCAGAGACCCAGTACTTC
TRBJ1-6	17	-	TRBV5-6	-	CASSSYLNPSYNSPLHF	TGTGCCAGCAGCTCCTACCTAAACCCCTCCTATAATTCACCCCTCCACTTT
TRBJ1-4	14	-	TRBV5-1	once	CASSLGQVNEKLFF	TGCGCCAGCAGCTTGGGACAGGTTAATGAAAAACTGTTTTTT
TRBJ2-5	12	-	TRBV6-6	-	CASSYSVGTQYF	TGTGCCAGCAGTTACTCGGTTGGGACCCAGTACTTC
TRBJ2-7	15	TRBD1	TRBV6-4	-	CASILSPQGRYEQYF	TGTGCCAGCATTCTTTCCCCACAGGGGAGATACGAGCAGTACTTC
TRBJ2-7	15	-	TRBV30	-	CAWSDKTLIQREQYF	TGTGCCTGGAGTGACAAAACCTTAATCCAGCGGGAGCAGTACTTC
TRBJ1-5	15	-	TRBV5-6	once	CASTRNPSAVQPQHF	TGTGCCAGTACGAGAAACCCTTCGGCGGTTCAGCCCCAGCATTTT
TRBJ2-7	12	-	TRBV10-3	-	CAVSRSSYEQYF	TGCGCCGTTAGCCGTAGCTCCTACGAGCAGTACTTC
TRBJ2-7	15	-	TRBV4-1	-	CASSQTDRNLYEQYF	TGCGCCAGCAGCCAAACCGACAGGAACCTCTACGAGCAGTACTTC
TRBJ2-7	13	-	TRBV6-6	-	CASSSTPRVEQYF	TGTGCCAGCAGTTCGACTCCTCGAGTCGAGCAGTACTTC
TRBJ1-5	17	-	TRBV19	-	CASMSVRPPYSNQPQHF	TGTGCCAGTATGAGTGTAAGGCCCCCTTATAGCAATCAGCCCCAGCATTTT
TRBJ2-2	15	TRBD1	TRBV18	-	CASSPNRGNTGELFF	TGTGCCAGCTCGCCGAACAGGGGAAACACCGGGGAGCTGTTTTTT
TRBJ2-1	13	-	TRBV6-5	-	CASSRRGESEQFF	TGTGCCAGCAGCCGAAGGGGGGAGTCAGAGCAGTTCTTC
TRBJ2-3	15	-	TRBV10-3	-	CAISEGAAISDTQYF	TGTGCCATCAGTGAGGGTGCTGCCATATCAGATACGCAGTATTTT
TRBJ2-1	19	-	TRBV4-1	-	CASSQDLPQTGLTYNEQFF	TGCGCCAGCAGCCAAGATCTACCCCAAACCGGGTTAACCTACAATGAGCAGTTCTTC